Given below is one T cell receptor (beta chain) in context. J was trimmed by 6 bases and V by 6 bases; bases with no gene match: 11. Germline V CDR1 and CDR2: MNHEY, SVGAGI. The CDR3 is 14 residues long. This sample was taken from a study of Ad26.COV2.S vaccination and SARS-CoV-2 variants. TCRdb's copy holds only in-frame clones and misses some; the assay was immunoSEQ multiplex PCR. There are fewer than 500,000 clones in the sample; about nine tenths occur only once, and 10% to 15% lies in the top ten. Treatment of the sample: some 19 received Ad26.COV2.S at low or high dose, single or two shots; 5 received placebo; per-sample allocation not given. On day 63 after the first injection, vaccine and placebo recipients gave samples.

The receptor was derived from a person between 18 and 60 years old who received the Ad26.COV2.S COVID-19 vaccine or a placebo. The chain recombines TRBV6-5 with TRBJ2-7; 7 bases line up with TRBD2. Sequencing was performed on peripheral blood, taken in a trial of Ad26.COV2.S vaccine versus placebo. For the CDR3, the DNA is TGTGCCAGCAGCTTCTCGGCGGGAGCTGTCGAGCAGTACTTC. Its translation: CASSFSAGAVEQYF.